Sequencing of this TCR beta chain was carried out in a study of CD8+ T cells in alopecia areata. Overall study context: Oral tofacitinib, 5 to 10 mg twice daily, was given in an open-label trial. Points from the study as a whole: Just one nonresponder means the tie between baseline CD8+ expansion and response stays uncertain.

Comment on this clone: Its antigen is not identified.

RNA was extracted and reverse transcribed into cDNA as the sequencing template. Profiling relied on immunoSEQ multiplex PCR, and the TCRdb table lists in-frame clones only, not all of them. This table holds around 190,000 clones, 50% to 60% found once. The treatment is: oral pan-JAK inhibitor, 5-10 mg twice daily. Germline V lookup: CDR1 SNHLY, CDR2 FYNNEI. The germline V and J ends were trimmed by 4 bases and 9 bases, with 4 bases remaining between them. The CDR3 is 10 residues long. The sequence was obtained from a human donor with alopecia areata. V and J are TRBV2 and TRBJ2-1; the D is unclear. The sequenced sample was CD4+ T cells sorted from blood, obtained at week 4, from a patient treated with tofacitinib. This CDR3 is CASSVSEQFF. The CDR3 DNA is TGTGCCAGCAGTGTCAGTGAGCAGTTCTTC. The whole variable domain, remainder taken from reference TRBV2 and TRBJ2-1, is EPEVTQTPSHQVTQMGQEVILRCVPISNHLYFYWYRQILGQKVEFLVSFYNNEISEKSEIFDDQFSVERPDGSNFTLKIRSTKLEDSAMYFCASSVSEQFFGPGTRLTVL.